Each of the 20 T cell receptor beta chains below was sequenced from the same sample in a study of beta chain features in type 1 diabetes. Every isolated RNA sample was fully reverse transcribed, so sequencing captured expressed TCRB transcripts. The assay was immunoSEQ multiplex PCR, and TCRdb's table has in-frame clones only and misses some. Of 900,000 or so clones listed, roughly 17% are singletons. The sample taken for sequencing was naive CD4+ T cells from blood. Every receptor here comes from a woman aged 18 to 35 in good health.

The chain joins TRBV6-5 to TRBJ2-7; D might be TRBD2 (6 bases). CDR1 is MNHEY, CDR2 SVGAGI, per germline. Trimming took 5 bases from V and 4 from J, leaving 18 bases between them. The CDR3 totals 15 residues. CDR3 residues: CASSLGRNLLYEQYF. CDR3 sequence (DNA): TGTGCCAGCAGTCTAGGGAGGAACCTACTGTACGAGCAGTACTTC.

This clone has just a few counts. In nucleotides, the CDR3 is TGTGCCAGCAGCCACCCCAAGGGGACCACGGGGGCACTCTATGGCTACACCTTC. Its protein product is CASSHPKGTTGALYGYTF. The rearrangement links TRBV7-2 to TRBJ1-2; the D gene is possibly TRBD1 (6 bases). V was trimmed by 5 bases and J by 4 bases, leaving 26 bases between them. The CDR3 has 18 residues. The germline CDR1 and CDR2 sequences are SGHTA and FQGNSA.

The chain is built from TRBV9 and TRBJ2-2; TRBD2 matches at 8 bases. Germline loops: CDR1 SGDLS, CDR2 YYNGEE. The trim removed 2 bases at V and 5 bases at J, leaving 5 bases unmatched. The CDR3 has 15 amino acids. CDR3 protein: CASSVEAGVTGELFF. The CDR3 DNA follows: TGTGCCAGCAGCGTGGAAGCGGGAGTTACCGGGGAGCTGTTTTTT.

This rearrangement joins TRBV28 to TRBJ1-2; 8 nucleotides align to TRBD1. This CDR3 is built from 13 residues. V lost 4 bases and J lost 4; bases outside the gene matches: 2. Germline CDR1 is MDHEN and CDR2 is SYDVKM. The CDR3 DNA reads as TGTGCCAGCAGTTATGGACAGGGCTATGGCTACACCTTC. Translating it yields CASSYGQGYGYTF.

This clone occurred a few times. The rearrangement links TRBV5-6 to TRBJ2-1; TRBD1 or TRBD2 may be the D gene (5 bases each). CDR1 SGHDT and CDR2 YYEEEE come from the germline V gene. CDR3 length: 16 amino acids. Trimming left V 2 bases short and J 9 bases short, with 21 bases between. As DNA, the CDR3 is TGTGCCAGCAGCTTTTGGGGGACCCGGTTATCCCCTGAGCAGTTCTTC. Its protein product is CASSFWGTRLSPEQFF.

The gene calls are TRBV6-1 and TRBJ1-5; D gene uncertain. Germline-derived CDR1 and CDR2 are MNHNS and SASEGT. The V gene lost 6 bases and the J gene lost 4 bases, with 10 bases spanning the gap. The CDR3 contains 13 residues. CDR3 DNA sequence: TGTGCCAGCAGACGGACGGAGAATCAGCCCCAGCATTTT. Protein sequence: CASRRTENQPQHF.

This chain links TRBV10-2 with TRBJ1-5, with 9 bases matching TRBD1. V lost 7 bases, J lost 10 bases, and 8 bases stayed unmatched. This CDR3 spans 13 amino acids. The germline CDR1 and CDR2 sequences are WSHSY and SAAADI. CDR3: CASTGQGNLPQHF. The CDR3 region has the DNA TGCGCCAGCACGGGACAGGGTAATCTCCCCCAGCATTTT.

The chain links TRBV10-2 to TRBJ2-1, with D possibly TRBD2 on 7 matching bases. Trimming stripped 6 bases from V and 5 bases from J, with 23 bases between. From germline, CDR1 is WSHSY and CDR2 SAAADI. This CDR3 is 17 amino acids long. Here the CDR3 reads CASRPSRGAGLNNEQFF. CDR3 nucleotides: TGCGCCAGCAGACCCAGTCGGGGGGCTGGGTTGAACAATGAGCAGTTCTTC.

This clone has a handful of counts. This sequence joins TRBV7-2 and TRBJ2-3; possible D gene TRBD1, 5 bases. The V end lost 2 bases, the J end lost 5 bases, and 8 bases lay between the germline ends. The CDR3 has 13 amino acids. Per the germline V gene, CDR1 is SGHTA and CDR2 is FQGNSA. DNA for the CDR3: TGTGCCAGCAGCTTACAGGGTGTAGATACGCAGTATTTT. Encoded protein: CASSLQGVDTQYF.

This clone was counted only a few times. The rearrangement links TRBV6-1 to TRBJ1-5, with 7 bases identical to TRBD1. This CDR3 is 16 amino acids long. CDR1 is MNHNS and CDR2 is SASEGT in the germline V gene. With V trimmed by 1 base and J by 4 bases, 7 bases remained unmatched. Here the CDR3 DNA reads TGTGCCAGCAGTGAAGTGGACAGGTCTCCGAATCAGCCCCAGCATTTT. This sequence encodes CASSEVDRSPNQPQHF.

This clone was found a few times. The rearrangement links TRBV28 to TRBJ2-7; D uncertain. In germline, CDR1 is MDHEN, CDR2 SYDVKM. With 3 bases removed from V and 2 bases from J, the gap between germline ends came to 11 bases. The length of the CDR3 is 14 residues. DNA for the CDR3: TGTGCCAGCAGTTTTGGTAGCAGAACCTACGAGCAGTACTTC. Translated, it gives CASSFGSRTYEQYF.

CDR3 nucleotide sequence: TGTGCCAGCAGCTTAAATTCTTACGGCAATGAGCAGTTCTTC. It specifies CASSLNSYGNEQFF. The rearrangement links TRBV7-3 to TRBJ2-1; the D is unclear. V lost 1 base and J lost 6, with 10 bases in between. Per germline, CDR1 SGHTA and CDR2 FQGTGA. This CDR3 comprises 14 residues.

The chain has TRBV5-6 and TRBJ2-2; TRBD2 matches 9 bases. This CDR3 spans 15 amino acids. CDR1 is SGHDT and CDR2 is YYEEEE in the germline V gene. The trim removed 3 bases at V and 6 bases at J, leaving 6 bases unmatched. CDR3 nucleotide sequence: TGTGCCAGCAGCTGGATTAGCGGGAGAGCCGGGGAGCTGTTTTTT. Translating it yields CASSWISGRAGELFF.

This chain connects TRBV10-3 to TRBJ2-3; D remains ambiguous. This CDR3 region has 12 residues. V was cut by 2 bases and J by 6 bases, with 6 bases left in between. CDR1 and CDR2 (germline): ENHRY, SYGVKD. The CDR3 nucleotides read TGTGCCATCAGTGAGGAATTGGATACGCAGTATTTT. This codes for CAISEELDTQYF.

Only a few counts were recorded for this clone. The rearrangement joins TRBV28 to TRBJ2-1; TRBD2 matches at 7 bases. This CDR3 has 15 amino acids. With 6 bases clipped from V and 8 bases from J, the junction kept 13 bases outside the gene matches. The germline gives CDR1 MDHEN, CDR2 SYDVKM. CDR3: CASSRAVAGDDEQFF. CDR3 sequence (DNA): TGTGCCAGCAGCCGCGCTGTGGCGGGAGACGATGAGCAGTTCTTC.

As to this clone: Other DNA variants within this sample encode the same CDR3. V is TRBV14 and J is TRBJ1-2; D uncertain. Trimming shortened V by 0 bases and J by 4 bases, and 6 bases separated the two germline ends. Germline V gene lookup returns CDR1 SGHDN and CDR2 FVKESK. The CDR3 runs to 13 residues. Here the CDR3 DNA reads TGTGCCAGCAGCCAAGATTTGGGCTATGGCTACACCTTC. The encoded protein is CASSQDLGYGYTF.

J is TRBJ1-2 and V is TRBV28; D is possibly TRBD1 (5 bases). CDR3 length: 13 amino acids. V shed 6 bases and J shed 4 bases, with 12 bases lying between them. Germline loops: CDR1 MDHEN, CDR2 SYDVKM. CDR3 protein: CASRTGTAYGYTF. CDR3 bases: TGTGCCAGCAGAACCGGGACCGCCTATGGCTACACCTTC.

The chain couples TRBV18 to TRBJ1-1; 8 nucleotides match TRBD1. V was clipped by 6 bases and J by 3 bases; unmatched bases: 3. CDR3 size: 13 residues. Germline V gene lookup returns CDR1 KGHSH and CDR2 LQKENI. The DNA for the CDR3 is TGTGCCAGCTCCCGGACAGGGTACACTGAAGCTTTCTTT. Translation gives CASSRTGYTEAFF.

This clone was found a few times. The J gene is TRBJ1-1, the V gene TRBV6-1; D may be TRBD1 (5 bases). Trimming removed 6 bases from V and 4 bases from J, with 15 bases in between. There are 14 residues in the CDR3. Looked up from germline, CDR1 is MNHNS and CDR2 is SASEGT. The CDR3 protein is CASRAWVRGTEAFF. CDR3 DNA: TGTGCCAGCAGGGCATGGGTGAGGGGCACTGAAGCTTTCTTT.

The gene calls are TRBV28 and TRBJ2-7; 14 nucleotides agree with TRBD2. From germline, CDR1 is MDHEN and CDR2 SYDVKM. The CDR3 is 16 residues long. Trimming at V came to 6 bases and at J to 2 bases, leaving 6 bases not matched to a gene. CDR3 sequence: CASRPPGLAGAYEQYF. The CDR3 DNA is TGTGCCAGCAGACCCCCGGGACTAGCGGGAGCCTACGAGCAGTACTTC.